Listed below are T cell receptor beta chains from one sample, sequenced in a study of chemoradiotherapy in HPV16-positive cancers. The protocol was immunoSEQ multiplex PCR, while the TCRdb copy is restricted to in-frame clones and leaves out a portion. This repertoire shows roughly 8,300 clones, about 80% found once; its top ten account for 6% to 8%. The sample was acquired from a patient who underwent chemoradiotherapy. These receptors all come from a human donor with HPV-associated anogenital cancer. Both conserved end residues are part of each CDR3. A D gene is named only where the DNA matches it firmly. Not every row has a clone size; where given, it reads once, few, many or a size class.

CDR3: CASSLRGGYTF
DNA: TGTGCCAGCAGCTTAAGGGGTGGCTACACCTTC
D: -
size: once
J: TRBJ1-2
V: TRBV11-2

CDR3: CASSPDRGPYNEQFF
DNA: TGTGCCAGCAGCCCTGACAGGGGGCCTTACAATGAGCAGTTCTTC
D: TRBD1
size: -
J: TRBJ2-1
V: TRBV6-5

CDR3: CASSPGQGRQYF
DNA: TGTGCCAGCAGCCCCGGACAGGGTAGGCAGTATTTT
D: TRBD1
size: -
J: TRBJ2-3
V: TRBV6-5

CDR3: CASSLDHGNTEAFF
DNA: TGTGCCAGCAGCTTAGATCACGGGAACACTGAAGCTTTCTTT
D: -
size: -
J: TRBJ1-1
V: TRBV7-2

CDR3: CASSFSSGANVLTF
DNA: TGTGCCAGCAGTTTCAGCTCTGGGGCCAACGTCCTGACTTTC
D: -
size: -
J: TRBJ2-6
V: TRBV27

CDR3: CASSDPLSGTGNYNEQFF
DNA: TGTGCCAGCAGTGATCCTTTGTCCGGGACAGGGAACTACAATGAGCAGTTCTTC
D: TRBD1
size: -
J: TRBJ2-1
V: TRBV6-1

CDR3: CASTRQLDTQYF
DNA: TGTGCCAGCACTAGGCAGTTAGATACGCAGTATTTT
D: -
size: -
J: TRBJ2-3
V: TRBV6-1

CDR3: CASSEFTGVTDTQYF
DNA: TGTGCCAGCAGTGAATTTACGGGGGTCACAGATACGCAGTATTTT
D: -
size: -
J: TRBJ2-3
V: TRBV6-1

CDR3: CASSLGVGNGYTF
DNA: TGTGCCAGCAGCTTAGGAGTGGGGAATGGCTACACCTTC
D: -
size: -
J: TRBJ1-2
V: TRBV7-9

CDR3: CASSSHRAAGANVLTF
DNA: TGTGCCAGCAGCTCCCATAGGGCAGCGGGGGCCAACGTCCTGACTTTC
D: -
size: -
J: TRBJ2-6
V: TRBV7-2